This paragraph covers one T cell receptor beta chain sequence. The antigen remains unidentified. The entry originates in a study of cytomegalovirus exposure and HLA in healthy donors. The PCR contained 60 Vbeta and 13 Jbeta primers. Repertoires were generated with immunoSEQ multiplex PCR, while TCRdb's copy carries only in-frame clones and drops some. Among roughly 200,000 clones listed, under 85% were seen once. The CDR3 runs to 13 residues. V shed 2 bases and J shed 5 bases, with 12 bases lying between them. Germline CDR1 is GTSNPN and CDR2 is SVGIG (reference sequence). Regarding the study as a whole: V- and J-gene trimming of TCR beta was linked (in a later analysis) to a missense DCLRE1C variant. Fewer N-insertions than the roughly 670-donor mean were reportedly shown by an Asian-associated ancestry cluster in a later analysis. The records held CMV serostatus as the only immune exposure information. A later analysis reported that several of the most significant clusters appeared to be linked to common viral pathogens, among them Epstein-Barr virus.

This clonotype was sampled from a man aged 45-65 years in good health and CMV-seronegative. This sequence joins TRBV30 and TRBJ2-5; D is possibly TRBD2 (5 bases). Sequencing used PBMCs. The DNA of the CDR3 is TGTGCCTGGAGTATCGGGGTGAGGGAGACCCAGTACTTC. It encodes CAWSIGVRETQYF.